The present T cell receptor (beta chain) was sequenced within a study of blood T cell repertoires in COVID-19. Study context: Sources were T cells, B-cell-depleted T cells, or PBMCs; the material itself was cDNA or gDNA.

The CDR3 totals 16 residues. V was pared by 7 bases and J by 2 bases, with 11 bases of the junction left unmatched. CDR1 is LNHDA and CDR2 is SQIVND in the germline V gene (reference sequence). Libraries were prepared by immunoSEQ multiplex PCR; TCRdb keeps only in-frame clonotypes and omits some of them. Altogether fewer than 250,000 clones are present, around 85% being singletons, with the ten largest covering 2% to 2.5%. The sequence was obtained from a woman aged 45-59 years with acute or convalescent COVID-19. The sequencing input was peripheral blood. The chain is built from TRBV19 and TRBJ2-5, with TRBD2 matching 9 bases. The CDR3 coding sequence is TGTGCCAGTAAAATCGGCGGGGGGGCCGCACAAGAGACCCAGTACTTC. It is translated as CASKIGGGAAQETQYF.